The clone carrying this T cell receptor beta chain occurred many times. What it recognizes is unknown. Breast cancer patients provided tissue from their axillary draining lymph nodes. This record comes from a study of breast tumors, draining lymph nodes, adjacent tissues. General study points: Tumor TCR diversity was below lymph nodes but above nontumor tissue. Compared with basal-like, luminal-like tumors shared significantly more repertoire with nontumor tissue. Tumor T cell lymph node origin was a supported hypothesis, not proven.

TCRdb used MiXCR to reprocess the multiplex PCR reads, holding one entry per CDR3 protein. The data show about 230,000 distinct CDR3 sequences, about 30% seen once. The sequencing input was axillary lymph node tissue. The receptor comes from a female donor with breast cancer. Some clones in this sample may be carry-over from other donors' samples.

This CDR3 is CASSFYSGGYYEQYF. CDR3 coding DNA: TGCGCCAGCAGCTTTTATAGCGGGGGATACTACGAGCAGTACTTC. This sequence joins TRBV5-1 and TRBJ2-7; 9 positions match TRBD2. V was pared by 2 bases and J by 3 bases, with 6 bases of the junction left unmatched. Germline lookup yields CDR1 SGHRS and CDR2 YFSETQ. This CDR3 region has 15 residues. The variable domain in full, with the rest retrieved from reference TRBV5-1 and TRBJ2-7, is KAGVTQTPRYLIKTRGQQVTLSCSPISGHRSVSWYQQTPGQGLQFLFEYFSETQRNKGNFPGRFSGRQFSNSRSEMNVSTLELGDSALYLCASSFYSGGYYEQYFGPGTRLTVT.